This TCR beta chain emerged from a study of blood T cell repertoires in COVID-19 (dated by TCRdb to the early 2020s). Background for the entire study: The collaborator samples originated in the United States, Italy and Spain and spanned the acute and convalescent phases of COVID-19. The material from the prospective study consisted of cDNA or gDNA derived from T cells, B-cell-depleted T cells, or PBMCs. The dataset comprised deeply sampled blood TCRbeta repertoires from subjects exposed to, actively infected with, or recovered from COVID-19. The repertoires were made available in a free public database intended to serve as a resource for research on the immune response to SARS-CoV-2. Samples were obtained from the ongoing ImmuneRACE study (first 160 participants) and from 950 to 1,500 subjects provided by 6 global collaborators. Nearly every sample came with metadata listing a de-identified subject ID, COVID-19 status, age in years and sex. HLA class I and class II types, where available, came from metadata supplied by the sample provider rather than from assay-based typing. Overall study results and their limits: Clinical and demographic metadata were provided uncurated, with the amount varying by source and participant.

The immunoSEQ Assay, a bias-controlled multiplex PCR, was used to amplify TCRbeta CDR3 regions from genomic DNA. As for the authors' bioinformatics: Nucleated cell counts per sample were estimated from amplification of reference gene primers within the assay. Sequence reads were collapsed and filtered to measure the absolute abundance of every unique TCRbeta CDR3 rearrangement. For each sample, productive Simpson clonality was calculated by taking the square root of Simpson's diversity index across productive rearrangements. The table was pulled from immuneACCESS by TCRdb, which kept in-frame rearrangements only. Such tables lose some clones; where checked, under half of the loss comes from unresolved V genes, and the rest has no known cause. V and J calls and clone size are copied from that table; D and trimming were computed from the DNA. This sample has tens of thousands of clones in its table, and under 90% of those were observed once. The top ten clones comprise approximately 2.5% of the sample.

In the case of this clone: The clone's antigen remains unknown. Base-call qualities are not available, and no considerably larger clone is one nucleotide away.

Each collaborating institution followed its own protocols to collect whole blood in K2EDTA tubes. For TCRbeta analysis, collaborators shipped samples as frozen whole blood, isolated PBMCs, or DNA extracted from either of those sample types. The material sequenced was peripheral blood. The TCR was taken from a human donor in a cohort sampled during active COVID-19.

The CDR3 in this case is CASSFGNEQYF. The base sequence is TGTGCCAGCAGCTTCGGGAACGAGCAGTACTTC. The chain is encoded by TRBV7-2 joined to TRBJ2-7, with a weak D call of TRBD2 (5 bases match). The CDR3, from cysteine to phenylalanine, totals 11 residues. Solely the CDR3 DNA is kept, with 33 bases framed from the first base. The CDR1 and CDR2 encoded by the germline V gene are SGHTA and FQGNSA. The V end loses 3 bases and the J end loses 5 bases, and a stretch of 5 bases separates them.